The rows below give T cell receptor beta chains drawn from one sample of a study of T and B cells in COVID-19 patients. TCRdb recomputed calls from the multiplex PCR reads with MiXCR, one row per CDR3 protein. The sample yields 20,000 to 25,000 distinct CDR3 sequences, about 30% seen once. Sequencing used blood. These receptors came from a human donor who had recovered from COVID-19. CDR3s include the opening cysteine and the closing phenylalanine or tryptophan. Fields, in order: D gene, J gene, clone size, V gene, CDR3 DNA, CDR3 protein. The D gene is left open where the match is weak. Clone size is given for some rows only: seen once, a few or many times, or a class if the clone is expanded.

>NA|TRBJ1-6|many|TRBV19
TGTGCCAGTAGTATAGAGGGCAGAAGCTCCTATAATTCACCCCTCCACTTT
CASSIEGRSSYNSPLHF
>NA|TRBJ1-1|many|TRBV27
TGTGCCAGCAGCCGCGGATTGAACACTGAAGCTTTCTTT
CASSRGLNTEAFF
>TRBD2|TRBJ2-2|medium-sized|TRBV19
TGTGCCAGTAGCGGGAGACTAGCTTCCGGGGAGCTGTTTTTT
CASSGRLASGELFF
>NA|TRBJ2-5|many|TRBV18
TGTGCCAGCTCACTTCCCACAGGGTTTGTGCAGACCCAGTACTTC
CASSLPTGFVQTQYF
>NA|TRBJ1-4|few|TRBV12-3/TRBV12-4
TGTGCCAGCACGTGGACGAGCAGTGGGGAAAAACTGTTTTTT
CASTWTSSGEKLFF
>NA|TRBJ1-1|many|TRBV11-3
TGTGCCAGCAGCTTAGGCGGATTGGCCGAAGCTTTCTTT
CASSLGGLAEAFF
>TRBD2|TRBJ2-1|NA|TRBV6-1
TGTGCCAGCAGTCAGATCTTAGCGGGCAATGAGCAGTTCTTC
CASSQILAGNEQFF
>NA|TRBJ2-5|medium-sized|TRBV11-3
TGTGCCAGCAGTGACGGATTGTCTGTGGAGACCCAGTACTTC
CASSDGLSVETQYF
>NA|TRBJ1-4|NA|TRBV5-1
TGCGCCAGCAGCCTGGAGGGGGTTCCGGATGAAAAACTGTTTTTT
CASSLEGVPDEKLFF
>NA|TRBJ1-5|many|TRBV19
TGTGCCAGTAGTACCGGAAATCAGCCCCAGCATTTT
CASSTGNQPQHF
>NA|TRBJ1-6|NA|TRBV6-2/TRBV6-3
TGTGCCAGCAGTTTTGGGGGTACCCTCCACTTT
CASSFGGTLHF
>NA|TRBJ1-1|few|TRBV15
TGTGCCACCAGCAGAGGACCCCTCACTGAAGCTTTCTTT
CATSRGPLTEAFF
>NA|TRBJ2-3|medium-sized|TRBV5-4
TGTGCCAGCAGCCCAGGGGAAGGAGATACGCAGTATTTT
CASSPGEGDTQYF
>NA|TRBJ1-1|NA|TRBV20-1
TGCAGTGCTAGCGATCAGACAGACCAAGCTTTCTTT
CSASDQTDQAFF
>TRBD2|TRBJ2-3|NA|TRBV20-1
TGCAGTGCTAGAGGGGATGGCGGGGGGGCCCCAGATACGCAGTATTTT
CSARGDGGGAPDTQYF
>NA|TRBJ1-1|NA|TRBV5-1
TGCGCCAGCAGCTTGACCCAGATGAACACTGAAGCTTTCTTT
CASSLTQMNTEAFF
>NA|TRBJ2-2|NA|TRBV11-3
TGTGCCTGCAGCCTTAGAAGATCCGGGGAGCTGTTTTTT
CACSLRRSGELFF
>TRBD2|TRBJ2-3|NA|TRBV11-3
TGTGCCAGCAGTCCCGGGGGGGCCACAGATACGCAGTATTTT
CASSPGGATDTQYF
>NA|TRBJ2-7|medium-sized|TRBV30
TGTGCCTGGAGTAAGGGGAGCTCCTACGAGCAGTACTTC
CAWSKGSSYEQYF
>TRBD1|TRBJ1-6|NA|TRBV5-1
TGCGCCAGCAGCTTGGGACAGGGGGATTCACCCCTCCACTTT
CASSLGQGDSPLHF
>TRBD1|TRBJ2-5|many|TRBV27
TGTGCCAGCGGTAGGGCAGGGGGCCAGGAGACCCAGTACTTC
CASGRAGGQETQYF
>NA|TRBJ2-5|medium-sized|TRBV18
TGTGCCAGCTCACCCTACGGAGGCGAAGAGACCCAGTACTTC
CASSPYGGEETQYF
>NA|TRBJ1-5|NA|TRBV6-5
TGTGCCAGCAGCTCCCAGGGGTCTAGCAATCAGCCCCAGCATTTT
CASSSQGSSNQPQHF
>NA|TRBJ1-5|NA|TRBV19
TGTGCCGGGGGGGGGACACATAGCAATCAGCCCCAGCATTTT
CAGGGTHSNQPQHF
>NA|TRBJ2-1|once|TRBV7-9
TGTGCCAGCAGCCGTCGGACAGTGAGTATGAATGAGCAGTTCTTC
CASSRRTVSMNEQFF
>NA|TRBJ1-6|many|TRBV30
TGTGCCTGGAGGAAGGGCACCTATAATTCACCCCTCCACTTT
CAWRKGTYNSPLHF
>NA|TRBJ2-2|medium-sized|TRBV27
TGTGCCAGCAGAGACGGGACGAACACCGGGGAGCTGTTTTTT
CASRDGTNTGELFF
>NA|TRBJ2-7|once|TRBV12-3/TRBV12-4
TGTGCCAGCAGTTTAGCGGGGGGCCAGGGACCCATCGAGCAGTACTTC
CASSLAGGQGPIEQYF